This T cell receptor (beta chain) was identified during a study of CD8+CD57+ T cells in acquired aplastic anemia. Study-wide background: Each DNA sample taken from sorted CD4+ and CD8+ cells came to around 3.4 ug on average. Overall study findings and caveats: Patients and controls had CD8+ Simpson's diversity values that were not significantly distinct.

It was patients with CD8+CD57+ cell expansion by flow cytometry who were chosen for sequencing. There was no therapy given to any patient before the blood sampling took place. Profiles of TCR beta VDJ and CDR3 were generated from a genomic DNA template. TCRdb used MiXCR to reprocess the reads, holding one entry per CDR3 protein. The sample holds about 180,000 distinct CDR3 sequences, 47% seen once. On this clonotype: Antigen unknown.

The germline V gene has CDR1 SGHVS and CDR2 FNYEAQ. This CDR3 spans 12 amino acids. V dropped 2 bases and J dropped 3 bases, with 5 bases sitting between them. This chain joins TRBV7-6 and TRBJ2-7; D unresolved. This receptor was taken from a human donor with aplastic anemia. Sequencing input: sorted CD4+, CD8+, or CD8+CD57+ T cells (not recorded which) from PBMCs. This CDR3 is CASSLIGYEQYF. CDR3 bases: TGTGCCAGCAGCTTAATAGGCTACGAGCAGTACTTC.